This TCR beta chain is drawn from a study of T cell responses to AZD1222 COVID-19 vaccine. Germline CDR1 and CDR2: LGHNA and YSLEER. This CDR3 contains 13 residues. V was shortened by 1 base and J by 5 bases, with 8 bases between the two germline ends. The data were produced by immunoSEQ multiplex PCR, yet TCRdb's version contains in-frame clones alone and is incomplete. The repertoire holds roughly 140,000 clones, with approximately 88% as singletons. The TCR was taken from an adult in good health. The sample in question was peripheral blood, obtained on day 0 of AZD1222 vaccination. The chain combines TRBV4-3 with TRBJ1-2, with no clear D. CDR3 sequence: CASSQGTPYGYTF. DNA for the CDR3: TGCGCCAGCAGCCAAGGGACGCCTTATGGCTACACCTTC.